The TCR beta chain described here comes from a study of CD4 T cell repertoires in COVID-19. The assay was immunoSEQ multiplex PCR, and TCRdb's table has in-frame clones only and misses some. Of fewer than 10,000 clones detected, approximately 80% appear once; the ten largest clones hold roughly 2.2%. No culture step preceded sequencing of the ex vivo isolated memory T cells. About this clone: Its matching antigen is unknown.

Study conclusions and caveats: Several top expanded SARS-CoV-2-reactive clonotypes were shared by two or three memory subsets. Between about 6 and 28% of SARS-CoV-2 clonotypes also appeared in SARS-CoV and/or HKU1 spike cultures.

There are 14 residues in the CDR3. Germline CDR1 SGHRS, CDR2 YFSETQ. Trimming stripped 2 bases from V and 6 bases from J, with 13 bases between. The specimen was effector memory CD4+ T cells from blood, collected before the COVID-19 pandemic. The V call is TRBV5-1, the J call TRBJ2-3, with D tentatively TRBD1 (6 bases). The sequence came from a human donor who had COVID-19. In DNA, the CDR3 is TGCGCCAGCAGCTTTAACAGCCAGGGGGATACGCAGTATTTT. This codes for CASSFNSQGDTQYF.